This T cell receptor beta chain comes out of a study of spatial heterogeneity in lung cancer. In the study overall: Raw-read counts averaged over ten per unique TCR and UMI combination.

General study points: Whereas they appeared in blood less at follow-up, ubiquitous expanded tumor TCRs appeared there more at resection.

Time point denoted: sample taken at primary tumor resection. Researchers sequenced whole RNA taken from tumor, nontumor lung or frozen PBMC without sorting. Samples came from 65 to 75 TRACERx patients with untreated early-stage lung cancer. Individual TCR cDNA molecules each bore their own unique molecular identifier. TCRdb re-called the 5' RACE reads with MiXCR, one entry per CDR3 protein. Here the sample spans some 85,000 distinct CDR3 sequences, approximately 20% being singletons. CDR1 ENHRY and CDR2 SYGVKD come from the germline V gene. This CDR3 region has 13 residues. V lost 10 bases and J lost 8; bases outside the gene matches: 11. On this clonotype: Its antigen is undetermined.

This receptor was taken from a male donor with early-stage non-small cell lung cancer. The chain uses TRBV10-3 and TRBJ1-2, with 9 bases fitting TRBD1. The source material was PBMCs, sampled at surgery. Written as DNA, the CDR3 is TGTGCCACCACTACCGGACAGGGGAACGGCTACACCTTC. Translation: CATTTGQGNGYTF.